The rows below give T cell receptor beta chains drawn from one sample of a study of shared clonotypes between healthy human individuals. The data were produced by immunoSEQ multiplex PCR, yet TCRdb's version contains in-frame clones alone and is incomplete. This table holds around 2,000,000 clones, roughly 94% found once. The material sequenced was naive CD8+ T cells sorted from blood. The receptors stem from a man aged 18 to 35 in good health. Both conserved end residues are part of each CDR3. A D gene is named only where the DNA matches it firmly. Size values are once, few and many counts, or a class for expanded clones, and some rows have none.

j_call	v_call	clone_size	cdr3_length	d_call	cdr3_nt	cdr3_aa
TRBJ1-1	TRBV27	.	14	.	TGTGCCAGCCATAGGCTAGGGATGAACACTGAAGCTTTCTTT	CASHRLGMNTEAFF
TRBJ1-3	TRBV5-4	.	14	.	TGTGCCAGCAGCTTGTCGGGCTCTGGAAACACCATATATTTT	CASSLSGSGNTIYF
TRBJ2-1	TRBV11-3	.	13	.	TGTGCCAGCAGCTTCGGGACTCTAAATGAGCAGTTCTTC	CASSFGTLNEQFF
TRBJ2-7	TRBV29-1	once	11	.	TGCAGCGTTGAAGTTCTCGGCGGGCAGTACTTC	CSVEVLGGQYF
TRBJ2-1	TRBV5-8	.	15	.	TGTGCCAGCAGCTTGCTGGCGGCAGGATGGAATGAGCAGTTCTTC	CASSLLAAGWNEQFF
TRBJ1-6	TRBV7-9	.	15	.	TGTGCCAGCAGCGCACCGGGACCTTATAATTCACCCCTCCACTTT	CASSAPGPYNSPLHF
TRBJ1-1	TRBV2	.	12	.	TGTGCCAGCAGTGACCTATACACTGAAGCTTTCTTT	CASSDLYTEAFF
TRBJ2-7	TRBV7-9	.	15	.	TGTGCCAGCAGCCGCCAGGAGGACGGAACCTACGAGCAGTACTTC	CASSRQEDGTYEQYF
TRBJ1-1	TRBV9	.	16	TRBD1	TGTGCCAGCAGCGCCTTGACAGGGGGTGCGAACACTGAAGCTTTCTTT	CASSALTGGANTEAFF
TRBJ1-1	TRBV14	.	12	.	TGTGCCAGCAGCTCAGGGTGGACTGAAGCTTTCTTT	CASSSGWTEAFF
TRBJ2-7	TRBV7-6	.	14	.	TGTGCCAGCAGCTTGGAAAGGAGCTCCTACGAGCAGTACTTC	CASSLERSSYEQYF
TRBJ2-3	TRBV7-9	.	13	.	TGTGCCAGCAGCCCGACGACAGCAGATACGCAGTATTTT	CASSPTTADTQYF
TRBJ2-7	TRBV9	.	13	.	TGTGCCAGCAGCACAGACGGGACCTACGAGCAGTACTTC	CASSTDGTYEQYF
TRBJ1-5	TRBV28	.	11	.	TGTGCCAGCAGTTCCCCCGGGGTCCGGCATTTT	CASSSPGVRHF
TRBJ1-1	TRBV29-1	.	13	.	TGCAGCGTTGAAGACGGAAAGAGCACTGAAGCTTTCTTT	CSVEDGKSTEAFF
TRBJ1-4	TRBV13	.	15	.	TGTGCCAGCAGCTCCCGGGATACAACTAATGAAAAACTGTTTTTT	CASSSRDTTNEKLFF
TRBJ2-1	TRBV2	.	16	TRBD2	TGTGCCAGCGGTCATAGCGGGAGTGCCTCCTACAATGAGCAGTTCTTC	CASGHSGSASYNEQFF
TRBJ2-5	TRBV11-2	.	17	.	TGTGCCAGCAGCGTAGAGGGGCAGGTTTATCCCCAAGAGACCCAGTACTTC	CASSVEGQVYPQETQYF
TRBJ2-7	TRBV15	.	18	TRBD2	TGTGCCACCAGCAGAGATACCGACGGGACTACCAGCTCCTACGAGCAGTACTTC	CATSRDTDGTTSSYEQYF
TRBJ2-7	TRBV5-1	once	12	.	TGCGCCAGCAGCCAGGACTACTACGAGCAGTACTTC	CASSQDYYEQYF
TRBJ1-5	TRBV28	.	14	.	TGTGCCAGCAGTTTCGCCACAGGGTACCAGCCCCAGCATTTT	CASSFATGYQPQHF
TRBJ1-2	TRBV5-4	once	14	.	TGTGCCAGCAGCGACGGGGGGAGGTTCTATGGCTACACCTTC	CASSDGGRFYGYTF
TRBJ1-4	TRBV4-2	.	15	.	TGTGCCAGCAGCCAAGTTCAGGGATTCAAGGAAAAACTGTTTTTT	CASSQVQGFKEKLFF
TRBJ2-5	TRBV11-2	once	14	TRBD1	TGTGCCAGCAGCACGCCAGGGGGCCGTGAGACCCAGTACTTC	CASSTPGGRETQYF
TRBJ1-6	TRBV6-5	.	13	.	TGTGCCAGCAGTTACTGGGGGAATTCACCCCTCCACTTT	CASSYWGNSPLHF
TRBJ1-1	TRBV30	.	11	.	TGTGCCTGGAGTGTCGAGGGTGAAGCTTTCTTT	CAWSVEGEAFF
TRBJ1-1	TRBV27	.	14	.	TGTGCCAGCTCTTCACGGGGGATGAACACTGAAGCTTTCTTT	CASSSRGMNTEAFF
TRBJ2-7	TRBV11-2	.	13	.	TGTGCCAGCAGCTTAGCAACCGGCTTCGAGCAGTACTTC	CASSLATGFEQYF
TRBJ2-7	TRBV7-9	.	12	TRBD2	TGTGCCAGCAGCTTTAGCGGGAGCGAGCAGTACTTC	CASSFSGSEQYF
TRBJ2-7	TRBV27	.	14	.	TGTGCCAGCAGTTTACTCTTAGGGAGTTACGAGCAGTACTTC	CASSLLLGSYEQYF